What follows describes a single T cell receptor beta chain. Its antigen is currently not known. Per-base qualities were not stored, and no clone one base away is much larger. These data belong to a study of graft-versus-host responses after intestinal transplantation (dated by TCRdb to the early 2020s). Concerning the study at large: Multivisceral, liver-intestinal, or isolated intestinal transplants were received by the recipients. Every recipient was given anti-thymocyte globulin induction, then maintenance tacrolimus and steroids for about 3 years. Bulk TCR-beta CDR3 sequencing was used to track graft-versus-host and host-versus-graft alloreactive T cell clones in the graft, circulation and bone marrow after intestinal transplantation. Alloreactive clones were identified by sequencing pre-transplant mixed lymphocyte reaction products and comparing these products with unstimulated pre-transplant donor and recipient T cells. A cohort of about two dozen intestinal transplant recipients, including one retransplant, was enrolled, and a few patients lacking pretransplant specimens were excluded. A peak of at least 4% donor T cells among recipient peripheral blood mononuclear cells was the definition used for donor T cell macrochimerism. Rather than being sequenced by the commercial service, samples from a few later patients were sequenced in-house on an Illumina MiSeq and processed with MiXCR.

Receptors were amplified or captured by the immunoSEQ multiplex PCR assay. For most patients, genomic DNA was isolated with the Qiagen DNeasy Blood and Tissue Kit and sent frozen to Adaptive Biotechnologies for TCR sequencing. Adaptive Biotechnologies carried out high-throughput TCR-beta CDR3 sequencing of genomic DNA for most patients. The paper's data handling went like this. TCR sequencing data for 15 to 20 patients were retrieved from Adaptive's ImmunoSEQ software; a few other patients were processed with MiXCR and VDJtools. CD4 versus CD8 sorting errors were corrected by removing sequences found in both subsets at a frequency ratio below 5:1. CDR3 nucleotide sequences shared by donor and recipient were removed because the origin of these sequences could not be assigned. At least 2-fold expansion over unstimulated cells and a minimum CFSE-low frequency of 0.002% (template counts) or 0.001% (read counts) were required for clones to be classified as alloreactive. A clone was considered mappable if detected in the sequenced pre-transplant spleen, lymph node, or MLR CFSE-low populations of the donor or recipient. The cumulative frequency of alloreactive clones was calculated as a percentage of all sequences, weighted by copy number. Sourced from immuneACCESS, this table was stored by TCRdb with only in-frame sequences that have V and J called. A share of the clones is absent; for the studies checked, an unresolved V gene accounts for under half, and the remainder has no known explanation. That table is the source of V, J and clone size, and D and trimming were worked out from the DNA. This sample holds under 85,000 clones; around 95% were observed only once. The top ten clonotypes cover over 0.45% of the sample.

The time point tag for this specimen amounts to: cells obtained before transplantation from donor or recipient. CD3+CD4+ and CD3+CD8+ populations were FACS-sorted from unstimulated pre-transplant donor and recipient cells taken from spleen or lymph nodes. General findings and caveats noted by the study authors: Conclusions were limited by the relatively low number and heterogeneity of intestinal transplant patients. Early after transplant, peak levels of circulating GvH clones were associated with declines in HvG clones. GvH clones were detected in recipient bone marrow, and some appeared earlier in ileal mucosa or blood, consistent with an intestinal mucosal origin. In patients with donor T cell macrochimerism, the allografts had high GvH to HvG T cell clonal ratios.

This clonotype was sampled from a human donor who received an intestinal transplant. Here the sequenced sample was unstimulated CD8+ T cells sorted from spleen or lymph node cells, taken before intestinal transplant.

For the CDR3, the sequence is CASSRGTSRDEQYF. DNA sequence: TGTGCCAGCAGTCGAGGGACTAGCCGGGACGAGCAGTACTTC. Recombination linked TRBV6-5 to TRBJ2-7, and TRBD2 aligns with 9 junction nucleotides. Compared with germline, V lacks 5 bases and J lacks 5 bases; bases without a gene match: 7. CDR3 length: 14 amino acids, cysteine to phenylalanine. Left in the record is the CDR3 DNA by itself, 42 bases read in frame from the first base. From the germline V gene, CDR1 is MNHEY and CDR2 is SVGAGI.